Following are 10 T cell receptor beta chains from one sample sequenced in a study of blood T cell repertoires in COVID-19. Sequencing used immunoSEQ multiplex PCR; TCRdb keeps in-frame clones, though not all of them. The sample has some 130,000 clones; more than 85% are singletons. Sequenced: peripheral blood. The receptors shown here come from a man aged 60 to 75 with COVID-19, enrolled during active disease.

In its sample, this clone was seen once. The rearrangement links TRBV7-6 to TRBJ2-6; 11 bases fit TRBD2. Losses at the gene ends were 1 base for V and 1 base for J; bases not matched to a gene: 3. Germline values: CDR1 SGHVS, CDR2 FNYEAQ. The CDR3 totals 18 residues. CDR3 DNA: TGTGCCAGCAGCTTAGAAGCTAGCGGGGGGTCTGGGGCCAACGTCCTGACTTTC. Translated, it gives CASSLEASGGSGANVLTF. Full variable domain (outside the CDR3, taken from reference TRBV7-6 and TRBJ2-6): GAGVSQSPRYKVTKRGQDVALRCDPISGHVSLYWYRQALGQGPEFLTYFNYEAQQDKSGLPNDRFSAERPEGSISTLTIQRTEQRDSAMYRCASSLEASGGSGANVLTFGAGSRLTVL.

The chain couples TRBV30 to TRBJ1-2; 11 nucleotides align to TRBD1. Germline assignment: CDR1 GTSNPN and CDR2 SVGIG (reference sequence). The V and J ends lost 5 bases and 6 bases, in that order; junction bases with no gene match: 11. The CDR3 loop spans 15 amino acids. The chain's CDR3 is CAWVLKGQGANGYTF. The CDR3, as DNA: TGTGCCTGGGTACTGAAAGGACAGGGGGCGAATGGCTACACCTTC.

The V gene is TRBV30, the J gene TRBJ2-1; 7 bases match TRBD1. The CDR3 extends over 15 amino acids. Germline loops: CDR1 GTSNPN, CDR2 SVGIG (reference sequence). V shed 0 bases and J 5 bases; nucleotides not matched to a gene: 7. Written as DNA, the CDR3 is TGTGCCTGGAGTGTCCCCAGGGGGTATAACAATGAGCAGTTCTTC. Protein: CAWSVPRGYNNEQFF.

The chain joins TRBV28 to TRBJ2-1, with a possible D match to TRBD2 (6 bases). The germline V gene encodes CDR1 MDHEN and CDR2 SYDVKM. Trimming took off 6 bases at V and 6 bases at J, with 15 bases between the two ends. There are 14 residues in the CDR3. This CDR3 is CASRGGVNINEQFF. As DNA, the CDR3 is TGTGCCAGCAGAGGCGGGGTAAACATCAATGAGCAGTTCTTC.

The chain couples TRBV6-2 or TRBV6-3 to TRBJ2-5; D perhaps matches TRBD2 (5 bases). Trimming stripped 4 bases from V and 1 base from J, with 13 bases between. This CDR3 region has 15 residues. Germline CDR1 and CDR2: MNHEY and SVGEGT. The CDR3 protein is CASSSVDGSQETQYF. In nucleotides, the CDR3 is TGTGCCAGCAGTTCCGTGGATGGGAGCCAAGAGACCCAGTACTTC.

The genes are TRBV11-3 and TRBJ2-5; 9 bases map to TRBD1. The CDR3 length is 15 residues. Germline V CDR1 and CDR2: SGHNT, YENEEA. J gave up 2 bases and V 3 bases, and 4 bases lay outside the gene matches. The chain's CDR3 is CASSLGDRGQETQYF. Written as DNA, the CDR3 is TGTGCCAGCAGCTTGGGAGACAGGGGGCAAGAGACCCAGTACTTC.

This clone was seen only once. V gene TRBV2 combines with J gene TRBJ2-1, with D maybe TRBD2 (6 bases). This CDR3 has 16 residues. Germline V lookup: CDR1 SNHLY, CDR2 FYNNEI. Trimming shortened V by 6 bases and J by 2 bases, and 17 bases separated the two germline ends. The DNA of the CDR3 is TGTGCCAGCAGGAACGGTGTTGGGGGGACCTACAATGAGCAGTTCTTC. Residues: CASRNGVGGTYNEQFF.

This clone occurred a few times. The V gene is TRBV5-4, the J gene TRBJ1-2; 9 positions match TRBD1. Germline CDR1 and CDR2: SGHNT and YYREEE (reference sequence). Trimming at V came to 4 bases and at J to 4 bases, leaving 8 bases not matched to a gene. CDR3 length equals 15 residues. This chain's CDR3 is CASSLEQGAGYGYTF. The CDR3 DNA reads as TGTGCCAGCAGCCTGGAACAGGGGGCTGGCTATGGCTACACCTTC.

The chain joins TRBV14 to TRBJ2-1; TRBD2 aligns across 13 bases. This CDR3 contains 14 residues. The V and J ends lost 0 bases and 15 bases, in that order; junction bases with no gene match: 5. Looked up from germline, CDR1 is SGHDN and CDR2 is FVKESK. The CDR3 sequence: CASSQDRLAGGRFF. The DNA of the CDR3 is TGTGCCAGCAGCCAAGATCGACTAGCGGGGGGCAGGTTCTTC.

The chain has TRBV11-2 and TRBJ2-5; 12 bases line up with TRBD1. Germline lookup yields CDR1 SGHAT and CDR2 FQNNGV. CDR3 size: 15 residues. Losses at the gene ends were 5 bases for V and 5 bases for J; bases not matched to a gene: 6. CDR3 region: CASSPGQGARETQYF. CDR3 in DNA: TGTGCCAGCAGCCCGGGACAGGGGGCACGGGAGACCCAGTACTTC.